A single sample gave rise to the 29 T cell receptor beta chains below, sequenced in a study of blood T cell repertoires in COVID-19. Clones were read by immunoSEQ multiplex PCR, and TCRdb kept only the in-frame ones, dropping some. The profile shows 170,000 or so clones, over 80% of them singletons. Sequenced: peripheral blood. The receptor set was obtained from a woman aged 40 to 49 with COVID-19, enrolled during active disease.

The chain employs TRBV28 and TRBJ1-1; weak D call: TRBD1 (5 bases). Germline loops: CDR1 MDHEN, CDR2 SYDVKM. V was cut by 6 bases and J by 0 bases, with 20 bases left in between. This CDR3 is built from 17 residues. The CDR3 nucleotides read TGTGCCAGCAGCCAGGGTTACTCCTTGGGGATGAACACTGAAGCTTTCTTT. This translates into CASSQGYSLGMNTEAFF.

The chain recombines TRBV19 with TRBJ1-6, with D perhaps matching TRBD1 (5 bases). Trimming took 10 bases from V and 3 from J, leaving 16 bases between them. Germline V gives CDR1 LNHDA, CDR2 SQIVND (reference sequence). The CDR3 totals 15 residues. DNA for the CDR3: TGTGCCACCCACCCCCGACAGAACTATAATTCACCCCTCCACTTT. This translates into CATHPRQNYNSPLHF.

CDR3 sequence (DNA): TGTGCCAGCAGTTACTCGAGAGGGGCAGGGGGCTATGGCTACACCTTC. Protein: CASSYSRGAGGYGYTF. V gene TRBV6-5 combines with J gene TRBJ1-2, with TRBD1 matching over 7 bases. Germline CDR1 MNHEY, CDR2 SVGAGI. J lost 4 bases, V lost 0 bases, and 8 bases had no gene match. This CDR3 contains 16 residues.

The V and J genes are TRBV19 and TRBJ1-3, with TRBD1 as a possible D gene (5 bases). The CDR3 runs 13 residues. CDR1 LNHDA and CDR2 SQIVND come from the germline V gene (reference sequence). Trimming removed 8 bases at V and 4 bases at J, with 12 bases between. This CDR3 reads CASSLGVGNTIYF. The DNA of the CDR3 is TGTGCCAGTTCTCTAGGGGTCGGAAACACCATATATTTT.

The V call is TRBV5-1, the J call TRBJ1-5; D not certain. CDR3 length: 13 amino acids. CDR1 is SGHRS, CDR2 YFSETQ, per germline. The germline V and J ends were trimmed by 0 bases and 7 bases, with 8 bases remaining between them. The CDR3 nucleotides read TGCGCCAGCAGCTTGGGTGAGTGGCAGCCCCAGCATTTT. This encodes CASSLGEWQPQHF.

The chain carries TRBV5-1 and TRBJ2-2; TRBD1 is a possible D gene (8 bases). CDR3 length equals 15 residues. The V gene's germline CDR1 is SGHRS and CDR2 YFSETQ. Trimming left V 3 bases short and J 5 bases short, with 14 bases between. As DNA, the CDR3 is TGCGCCAGCAGCTCAGGACAGGGAGGGACCGGGGAGCTGTTTTTT. Residues: CASSSGQGGTGELFF. Full variable domain (missing parts from reference TRBV5-1 and TRBJ2-2): KAGVTQTPRYLIKTRGQQVTLSCSPISGHRSVSWYQQTPGQGLQFLFEYFSETQRNKGNFPGRFSGRQFSNSRSEMNVSTLELGDSALYLCASSSGQGGTGELFFGEGSRLTVL.

This clone was seen a few times. V is TRBV5-1 and J is TRBJ2-2; D might be TRBD2 (6 bases). V was trimmed by 4 bases and J by 0 bases, leaving 10 bases between them. CDR3 length: 15 amino acids. Per the germline V gene, CDR1 is SGHRS and CDR2 is YFSETQ. The CDR3 DNA sequence: TGCGCCAGCAGCCCGGGACTCGCGAACACCGGGGAGCTGTTTTTT. Translating gives CASSPGLANTGELFF.

This chain joins TRBV10-1 and TRBJ2-1; D possibly corresponds to TRBD1 (5 bases). Germline V gene lookup returns CDR1 WNHNN and CDR2 SYGVQD (reference sequence). The V end was cut by 5 bases, the J end by 7 bases, with 15 bases between. This CDR3 comprises 14 residues. The CDR3 region has the DNA TGCGCCAGCAGTCCCCAGGGCTTACAGAATGAGCAGTTCTTC. As protein: CASSPQGLQNEQFF.

The rearrangement links TRBV14 to TRBJ1-3; D remains ambiguous. Trimming stripped 5 bases from V and 0 bases from J, with 5 bases between. Germline assignment: CDR1 SGHDN and CDR2 FVKESK. The CDR3 contains 13 residues. The CDR3 region has the DNA TGTGCCAGCAGCAGCTCCTCTGGAAACACCATATATTTT. It specifies CASSSSSGNTIYF.

This chain links TRBV24-1 with TRBJ1-2; D may be TRBD1 (5 bases). The CDR3 totals 13 residues. Trimming took 5 bases from V and 4 from J, leaving 10 bases between them. CDR1 and CDR2 from the germline V gene are KGHDR and SFDVKD. The CDR3, as DNA: TGTGCCACCAGTGCAGGGTACGGCTATGGCTACACCTTC. Amino acid sequence: CATSAGYGYGYTF.

J is TRBJ1-1 and V is TRBV10-2; 8 bases align to TRBD1. There are 14 residues in the CDR3. Germline loops: CDR1 WSHSY, CDR2 SAAADI. V lost 1 base to trimming and J lost 13 bases; unmatched junction nucleotides: 11. The CDR3, as DNA: TGCGCCAGCAGTGAGTTTCAGGGGGCCTCCCAAGGTTTCTTT. Encoded protein: CASSEFQGASQGFF.

This chain connects TRBV28 to TRBJ1-4; 8 bases align to TRBD1. The CDR3 spans 14 residues. Germline lookup yields CDR1 MDHEN and CDR2 SYDVKM. V lost 5 bases to trimming and J lost 7 bases; unmatched junction nucleotides: 6. The CDR3 here is CASSPGGASEKLFF. Written as DNA, the CDR3 is TGTGCCAGCAGTCCAGGGGGCGCAAGTGAAAAACTGTTTTTT.

The chain combines TRBV19 with TRBJ1-2, with D hard to call. CDR1 and CDR2 (germline): LNHDA, SQIVND (reference sequence). V was pared by 2 bases and J by 7 bases, with 8 bases between. The CDR3 sequence is 12 residues long. CDR3 residues: CASSIWGGGYTF. CDR3 nucleotide sequence: TGTGCCAGTAGTATATGGGGAGGTGGCTACACCTTC.

This clone came up a few times. The chain's CDR3 is CASSTTGKAFF. DNA of the CDR3: TGCGCCAGCAGCACGACAGGTAAAGCTTTCTTT. This sequence joins TRBV5-1 and TRBJ1-1, with D perhaps matching TRBD1 (6 bases). The CDR3 length is 11 residues. Looked up from germline, CDR1 is SGHRS and CDR2 is YFSETQ. V was pared by 4 bases and J by 9 bases, with 10 bases between.

The table lists this clone with a few counts. CDR3 region: CASSSRLLYEQYF. DNA of the CDR3: TGTGCCAGTAGTAGCCGACTACTCTACGAGCAGTACTTC. The J gene is TRBJ2-7, the V gene TRBV19, with D perhaps matching TRBD2 (5 bases). V was cut by 4 bases and J by 3 bases, with 10 bases left in between. Germline V lookup: CDR1 LNHDA, CDR2 SQIVND (reference sequence). CDR3 length equals 13 residues.

This sequence joins TRBV6-5 and TRBJ1-1; no reliable D call. CDR3 length: 13 amino acids. Trimming removed 6 bases from V and 8 bases from J, with 16 bases in between. The V gene's germline CDR1 is MNHEY and CDR2 SVGAGI. Here the CDR3 reads CASSQETRREAFF. CDR3 sequence (DNA): TGTGCCAGCAGCCAAGAGACACGACGAGAAGCTTTCTTT.

The rearrangement uses TRBV6-5 and TRBJ2-7; 7 bases are shared with TRBD1. The CDR3 is 13 residues long. V lost 6 bases, J lost 3 bases, and 5 bases stayed unmatched. CDR1 is MNHEY and CDR2 is SVGAGI in the germline V gene. CDR3 sequence reads: CASRQGLFYEQYF. In DNA form, the CDR3 reads TGTGCCAGCAGACAGGGGCTCTTCTACGAGCAGTACTTC.

This chain joins TRBV9 and TRBJ1-3; the match to TRBD1 covers 11 bases. The ends lost 3 bases at V and 7 bases at J; junction bases unmatched: 3. The CDR3 totals 14 residues. CDR1 and CDR2 from the germline V gene are SGDLS and YYNGEE. The CDR3 DNA follows: TGTGCCAGCAGCGCGGGGACAGGGGGGAACACCATATATTTT. Translation: CASSAGTGGNTIYF.

This clone was found a few times. V usage is TRBV28 and J usage is TRBJ1-5; unclear D gene. The germline V and J ends were trimmed by 3 bases and 4 bases, with 7 bases remaining between them. Germline CDR1 and CDR2: MDHEN and SYDVKM. There are 13 residues in the CDR3. DNA of the CDR3: TGTGCCAGCAGTTTCTTCAGGAATCAGCCCCAGCATTTT. Its protein is CASSFFRNQPQHF.

The rearrangement uses TRBV24-1 and TRBJ1-5, with a weak D call TRBD1 (6 bases). V was pared by 5 bases and J by 2 bases, with 15 bases between. This CDR3 is 16 amino acids long. Germline loops: CDR1 KGHDR, CDR2 SFDVKD. Here the CDR3 reads CATSGKQGWGNQPQHF. DNA for the CDR3: TGTGCCACCAGTGGTAAACAGGGTTGGGGCAATCAGCCCCAGCATTTT.

Only a few counts were recorded for this clone. The chain couples TRBV19 to TRBJ1-3; unclear D gene. The germline gives CDR1 LNHDA, CDR2 SQIVND (reference sequence). This CDR3 is built from 15 residues. The V end lost 3 bases, the J end lost 0 bases, and 9 bases lay between the germline ends. The CDR3 is CASSIVLLSGNTIYF. The DNA of the CDR3 is TGTGCCAGTAGTATCGTCCTTCTCTCTGGAAACACCATATATTTT.

The V call is TRBV4-1, the J call TRBJ1-2; D call uncertain. Germline CDR1 and CDR2: MGHRA and YSYEKL. The CDR3 is 15 amino acids. Trimming removed 5 bases at V and 5 bases at J, with 18 bases between. The CDR3 sequence: CASSLGLPKGYGYTF. In DNA, the CDR3 is TGCGCCAGCAGCTTAGGACTCCCGAAAGGGTATGGCTACACCTTC.

The chain joins TRBV5-8 to TRBJ1-2; TRBD1 is a possible D gene (6 bases). V was clipped by 4 bases and J by 8 bases, with 24 bases between them. This CDR3 region has 16 residues. Per the germline V gene, CDR1 is SGHTS and CDR2 is YDEGEE. The CDR3 nucleotides are TGTGCCAGCAGCATGCCGGGACAACTGAGCACGAAGGGCTACACCTTC. Residues: CASSMPGQLSTKGYTF.

This chain connects TRBV27 to TRBJ2-5; 8 bases are a match to TRBD1. This CDR3 region has 14 residues. The junction had 5 bases not matched to a gene; V was cut back by 3 bases and J by 5 bases. In germline, CDR1 is MNHEY, CDR2 SMNVEV (reference sequence). The DNA of the CDR3 is TGTGCCAGCAGTTTTCAGGGGGCGAAGGAGACCCAGTACTTC. Amino acid sequence: CASSFQGAKETQYF.

The chain carries TRBV28 and TRBJ2-5; 9 positions match TRBD1. This CDR3 has 16 residues. Germline lookup yields CDR1 MDHEN and CDR2 SYDVKM. V gave up 3 bases and J gave up 5 bases; unmatched junction bases: 10. The CDR3 region is CASSFLNTGGGETQYF. DNA of the CDR3: TGTGCCAGCAGTTTCCTAAATACAGGGGGCGGGGAGACCCAGTACTTC.

The V call is TRBV4-2, the J call TRBJ2-3; 7 positions agree with TRBD2. CDR3 size: 14 residues. CDR1 is LGHNA, CDR2 YNFKEQ, per germline. With V trimmed by 1 base and J by 4 bases, 2 bases remained unmatched. DNA of the CDR3: TGTGCCAGCAGCCAAGGTGGGGGGGCAGATACGCAGTATTTT. This translates into CASSQGGGADTQYF.

V gene TRBV21-1 combines with J gene TRBJ1-5; the table's D call, TRBD1, was not checked against the DNA. TRBV21-1 is designated a pseudogene. The CDR3 sequence is 16 residues long. Here the CDR3 DNA reads TGTGCCAGCAGCCAAGGGGGGACAGGGGAGTGTCAGCCCCAGCATTTT. Amino acid sequence: CASSQGGTGECQPQHF.

V and J are TRBV24-1 and TRBJ1-1; 10 nucleotides match TRBD1. V lost 9 bases, J lost 5 bases, and 5 bases stayed unmatched. Germline loops: CDR1 KGHDR, CDR2 SFDVKD. The CDR3 is made up of 13 amino acids. The CDR3 spells CATSGTGVTEAFF. In DNA, the CDR3 is TGTGCCACCTCCGGGACAGGGGTAACTGAAGCTTTCTTT.

This clone showed up just once. The chain joins TRBV24-1 to TRBJ2-3, with 8 bases fitting TRBD2. There are 16 residues in the CDR3. J was trimmed by 7 bases and V by 3 bases; bases with no gene match: 11. Germline V gives CDR1 KGHDR, CDR2 SFDVKD. The CDR3 reads CATSDRSGGKINTQYF. The CDR3 DNA reads as TGTGCCACCAGTGATCGGAGCGGGGGTAAAATAAATACGCAGTATTTT.